The present T cell receptor (beta chain) was sequenced within a study of identical twins. The CDR3 has 13 residues. Unmatched junction bases numbered 4, after V lost 5 bases and J lost 0 bases. From germline, CDR1 is DFQATT and CDR2 SNEGSKA (reference sequence). One entry per CDR3 protein results from TCRdb running MiXCR on the 5' RACE reads. The table has under 900,000 distinct CDR3 sequences, 15% to 20% seen once. The data also belong to a second study, concerning T cells expressing NK-cell markers.

The chain couples TRBV20-1 to TRBJ2-7, with 7 bases lining up with TRBD1. Sequencing used PBMCs. This TCR was sampled from a woman aged 18-29 years in good health. In DNA, the CDR3 is TGCAGTGCTGAACAGGGGTTCTCCTACGAGCAGTACTTC. Translation gives CSAEQGFSYEQYF.